The TCR beta chain under discussion was sequenced for a study of blood T cell repertoires in COVID-19. Study as a whole: T cells, B-cell-depleted T cells, or PBMCs supplied cDNA or gDNA.

Clones were sequenced by immunoSEQ multiplex PCR, and TCRdb holds only the in-frame ones, with some missing. Here the sample spans some 120,000 clones, 87% being singletons. Sequences were obtained from peripheral blood. The receptor was derived from a woman aged 55-69 years with acute or convalescent COVID-19.

The CDR3 DNA reads as TGTGCCAGCTCACTATACAGCACAACTAATGAAAAACTGTTTTTT. Translated: CASSLYSTTNEKLFF. J is TRBJ1-4 and V is TRBV18; D is ambiguous. Trimming removed 4 bases at V and 0 bases at J, with 9 bases between. This CDR3 contains 15 residues. Germline-derived CDR1 and CDR2 are KGHSH and LQKENI. Filled out from reference TRBV18 and TRBJ1-4, the complete variable domain reads NAGVMQNPRHLVRRRGQEARLRCSPMKGHSHVYWYRQLPEEGLKFMVYLQKENIIDESGMPKERFSAEFPKEGPSILRIQQVVRGDSAAYFCASSLYSTTNEKLFFGSGTQLSVL.